This record covers a single TCR beta chain. These data are taken from a study of blood T cell repertoires in COVID-19. The method was immunoSEQ multiplex PCR; TCRdb's version includes in-frame clones alone and lacks a portion of them. Of about 150,000 clones in the sample, around three quarters are singletons; the top ten hold approximately 1.8%. The specimen was peripheral blood. This receptor was obtained from a man older than 75 with acute or convalescent COVID-19.

The CDR3 is CASSRLFTGMNTEAFF. For the CDR3, the DNA is TGTGCCAGCAGTCGCCTATTTACAGGGATGAACACTGAAGCTTTCTTT. The chain joins TRBV27 to TRBJ1-1, with D possibly TRBD1 on 6 matching bases. The CDR3 extends over 16 amino acids. CDR1 is MNHEY, CDR2 SMNVEV, per germline (reference sequence). Trimming stripped 5 bases from V and 0 bases from J, with 16 bases between.